Sequencing of this T cell receptor (beta chain) was carried out in a study of T cells in narcolepsy. Study overall: Healthy controls were enrolled alongside patients with narcolepsy type 1 or type 2.

This CDR3 has 16 amino acids. V gave up 0 bases and J gave up 4 bases; unmatched junction bases: 4. Germline V CDR1 and CDR2: SGDLS, YYNGEE. In the case of this clone: Its antigen is currently unknown.

The repertoire was sequenced with immunoSEQ multiplex PCR; TCRdb's copy has only in-frame clones and lacks some. The sample lists 25,000 to 30,000 clones; roughly 86% were seen once. Regarding the study as a whole: HCRT-specific and TRIB2-specific autoreactive clonotypes appeared among same-patient CSF and blood CD4+ clonotypes. Healthy controls reportedly lacked the autoreactive clonotypes serially found in patients' blood. Some memory CD4+ repertoires had no autoreactive clone sequences.

The sample consisted of memory (CD45RA-) CD4+ T cells from blood. The TCR was taken from a human donor in good health. The rearrangement joins TRBV9 to TRBJ2-1; TRBD2 aligns across 10 bases. The CDR3 here is CASSVELAGSYNEQFF. CDR3 bases: TGTGCCAGCAGCGTAGAACTAGCGGGATCGTACAATGAGCAGTTCTTC.